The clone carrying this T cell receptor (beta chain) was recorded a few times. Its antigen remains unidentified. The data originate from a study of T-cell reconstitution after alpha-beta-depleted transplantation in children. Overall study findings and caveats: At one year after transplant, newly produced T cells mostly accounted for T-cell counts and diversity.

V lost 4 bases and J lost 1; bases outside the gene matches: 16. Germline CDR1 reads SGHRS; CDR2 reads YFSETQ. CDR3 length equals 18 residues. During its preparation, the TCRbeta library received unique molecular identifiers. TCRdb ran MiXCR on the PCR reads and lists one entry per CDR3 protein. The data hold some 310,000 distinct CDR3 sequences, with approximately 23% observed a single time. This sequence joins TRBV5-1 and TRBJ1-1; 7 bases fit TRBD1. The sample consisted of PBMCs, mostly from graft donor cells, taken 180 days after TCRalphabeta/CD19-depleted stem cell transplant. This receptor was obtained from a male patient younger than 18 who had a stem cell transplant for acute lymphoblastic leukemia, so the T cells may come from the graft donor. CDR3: CASSTYLDRLGTNTEAFF. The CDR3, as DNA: TGCGCCAGCAGCACTTACCTGGACAGGTTGGGGACGAACACTGAAGCTTTCTTT.